This T cell receptor beta chain was identified during a study of Ad26.COV2.S vaccination and SARS-CoV-2 variants. Treatment specified: approximately 18 received Ad26.COV2.S at low or high dose, single or two shots; roughly 5 received placebo; per-sample allocation not given. The samples were gathered on day 63 after the first injection of vaccine or placebo. The CDR3 is 15 residues long. Trimming removed 1 base at V and 1 base at J, with 8 bases between. Looked up from germline, CDR1 is MGHRA and CDR2 is YSYEKL. TCRdb keeps only in-frame clones here, not all; method: immunoSEQ multiplex PCR. The top ten clones hold 9% to 15% of a sample with more than 350,000 clones, 75% to 95% of them seen once.

This TCR came from a person aged 18-60 years who received the Ad26.COV2.S COVID-19 vaccine or a placebo. This material consisted of peripheral blood, taken in a trial of Ad26.COV2.S vaccine versus placebo. The chain combines TRBV4-1 with TRBJ2-1, with D possibly being TRBD2 (6 bases). This chain's CDR3 is CASSQVGRSYNEQFF. In DNA form, the CDR3 reads TGCGCCAGCAGCCAAGTGGGGAGGTCCTACAATGAGCAGTTCTTC.